This T cell receptor (beta chain) was obtained from a study of T cell responses to AZD1222 COVID-19 vaccine. Study-wide results and limits: The sample set comprised mostly white British donors with more females, and clonal diversity was possibly underestimated. When two AZD1222 doses had been given, Spike-specific TCR breadth and depth rose.

Note on this clone: Its target is not known.

Assay used: immunoSEQ multiplex PCR; TCRdb lists only in-frame clones, some missing. The table records under 45,000 clones, over 80% of them present only once. With 6 bases removed from V and 1 base from J, the gap between germline ends came to 12 bases. Germline V gene sequence: CDR1 SEHNR, CDR2 FQNEAQ (reference sequence). The length of the CDR3 is 14 residues. The source is an adult who received the AZD1222 COVID-19 vaccine. The chain has TRBV7-9 and TRBJ1-1; TRBD1 might be the D (5 bases). Source: peripheral blood, taken 28 days after the second AZD1222 dose. In DNA form, the CDR3 reads TGTGCCAGCAGATCGGGACTCTCGAACACTGAAGCTTTCTTT. Encoded protein: CASRSGLSNTEAFF.